This record looks at one T cell receptor beta chain sequence and its context. With a J-beta primer mix and a sample-barcoded 5' primer, a second PCR ran about 7 to 12 cycles. The authors tagged each cDNA molecule using a template-switch adaptor with 12 random nucleotides. TCRdb called the 5' RACE reads again in MiXCR, with one record for every CDR3 protein. The repertoire holds fewer than 2,000,000 distinct CDR3 sequences, with about 39% as singletons. The CDR3 is 12 amino acids. The J segment lost 3 bases and the V segment lost 8 bases, leaving 4 bases of the junction unmatched. Looked up from germline, CDR1 is MNHEY and CDR2 is SMNVEV (reference sequence). This entry belongs to a study of blood T cells in healthy people across ages.

This TCR was recovered from a human donor in good health. The chain couples TRBV27 to TRBJ2-7, with 7 bases matching TRBD1. Input material: blood. Written as DNA, the CDR3 is TGTGCCAGCGGGTACAGGGGCTACGAGCAGTACTTC. It yields the protein CASGYRGYEQYF.